Shown below are 5 T cell receptor beta chains from a single sample sequenced in a study of OX40 agonist ivuxolimab in advanced cancers. The protocol was immunoSEQ multiplex PCR, while the TCRdb copy is restricted to in-frame clones and leaves out a portion. Among 30,000 to 45,000 clones listed, 82% were seen once. This specimen was CD4+ or CD8+ T cells sorted from blood, taken in a trial of the OX40 agonist ivuxolimab. Source of these receptors: an adult with an advanced solid tumor such as melanoma, head and neck, liver or kidney cancer.

This clone came up once. The V and J genes are TRBV13 and TRBJ1-3; D unresolved. V lost 0 bases and J 2 bases, leaving 8 bases between the germline ends. Germline lookup yields CDR1 PRHDT and CDR2 FYEKMQ (reference sequence). The CDR3 has 15 amino acids. CDR3 coding DNA: TGTGCCAGCAGCTTAGGGGCAGGTGCTGGAAACACCATATATTTT. Encoded protein: CASSLGAGAGNTIYF.

The chain combines TRBV19 with TRBJ2-5; TRBD1 matches at 9 bases. The CDR3 length is 15 residues. The ends lost 10 bases at V and 1 base at J; junction bases unmatched: 10. Germline CDR1 reads LNHDA; CDR2 reads SQIVND (reference sequence). Written as DNA, the CDR3 is TGTGCCACCAGAGATAGGACAGGGGTCCAAGAGACCCAGTACTTC. Residues: CATRDRTGVQETQYF.

This chain links TRBV5-1 with TRBJ1-1; possible D gene TRBD1, 6 bases. Germline V lookup: CDR1 SGHRS, CDR2 YFSETQ. The CDR3 length is 17 residues. Trimming left V 1 base short and J 2 bases short, with 18 bases between. The CDR3 is CASSLLRRGRENTEAFF. CDR3 DNA: TGCGCCAGCAGCTTGCTGAGACGGGGGCGCGAAAACACTGAAGCTTTCTTT.

The chain recombines TRBV7-9 with TRBJ2-1; either TRBD1 or TRBD2 may fit D (5 bases each). V lost 2 bases and J 4 bases, leaving 12 bases between the germline ends. CDR3 size: 15 residues. Looked up from germline, CDR1 is SEHNR and CDR2 is FQNEAQ (reference sequence). The CDR3 is CASSLRGTGYNEQFF. The CDR3 nucleotides are TGTGCCAGCAGCTTACGTGGGACGGGGTACAATGAGCAGTTCTTC.

The genes are TRBV27 and TRBJ2-7; TRBD2 agrees at 12 bases. Germline V gene sequence: CDR1 MNHEY, CDR2 SMNVEV (reference sequence). The CDR3 consists of 13 residues. V lost 9 bases to trimming and J lost 5 bases; unmatched junction nucleotides: 5. The DNA of the CDR3 is TGTGCCAGTAAACTAGCGGGGGGAAACGAGCAGTACTTC. Its protein product is CASKLAGGNEQYF.